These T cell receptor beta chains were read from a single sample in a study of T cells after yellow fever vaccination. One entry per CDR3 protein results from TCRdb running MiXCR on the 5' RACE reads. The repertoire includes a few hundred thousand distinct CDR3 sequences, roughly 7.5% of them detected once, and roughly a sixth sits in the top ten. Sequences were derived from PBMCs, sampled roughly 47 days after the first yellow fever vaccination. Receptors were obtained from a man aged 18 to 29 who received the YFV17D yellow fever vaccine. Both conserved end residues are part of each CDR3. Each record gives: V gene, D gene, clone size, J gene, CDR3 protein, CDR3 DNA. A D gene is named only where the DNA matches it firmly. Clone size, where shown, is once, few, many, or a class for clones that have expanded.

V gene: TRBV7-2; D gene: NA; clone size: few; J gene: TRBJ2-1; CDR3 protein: CASNRDQGRVEQFF; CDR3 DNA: TGTGCCAGCAACCGGGACCAGGGACGGGTTGAGCAGTTCTTC
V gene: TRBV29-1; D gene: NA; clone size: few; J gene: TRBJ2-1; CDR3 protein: CSVDRTRMNEQFF; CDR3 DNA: TGCAGCGTTGATCGTACCCGTATGAATGAGCAGTTCTTC
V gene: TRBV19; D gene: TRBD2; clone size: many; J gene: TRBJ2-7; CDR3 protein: CASSSGGPYEQYF; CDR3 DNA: TGTGCCAGTAGCTCGGGGGGACCCTACGAGCAGTACTTC
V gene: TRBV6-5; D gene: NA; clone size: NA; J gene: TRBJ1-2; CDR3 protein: CASSYSQGWNGYTF; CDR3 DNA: TGTGCCAGCAGTTACTCCCAGGGGTGGAATGGCTACACCTTC
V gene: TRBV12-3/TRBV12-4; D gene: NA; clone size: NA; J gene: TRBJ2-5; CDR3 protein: CASSENGATQYF; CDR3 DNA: TGTGCCAGCAGCGAGAATGGGGCGACCCAGTACTTC
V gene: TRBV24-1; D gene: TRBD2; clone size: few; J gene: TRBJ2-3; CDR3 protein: CATSDKTGLAGNTDTQYF; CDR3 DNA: TGTGCCACCAGTGACAAGACCGGACTAGCGGGGAACACAGATACGCAGTATTTT
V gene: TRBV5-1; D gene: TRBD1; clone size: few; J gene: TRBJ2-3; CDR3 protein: CASSSLTGGGTDTQYF; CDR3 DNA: TGCGCCAGCAGCTCTTTGACAGGGGGTGGCACAGATACGCAGTATTTT
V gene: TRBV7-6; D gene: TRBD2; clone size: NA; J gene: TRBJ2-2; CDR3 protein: CASSFSSGAGELFF; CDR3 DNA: TGTGCCAGCAGCTTTTCTAGCGGGGCCGGGGAGCTGTTTTTT
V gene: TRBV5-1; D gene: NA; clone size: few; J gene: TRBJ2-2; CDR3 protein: CASSFGVLFSGELFF; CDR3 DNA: TGCGCCAGCAGCTTCGGGGTCCTGTTTTCCGGGGAGCTGTTTTTT
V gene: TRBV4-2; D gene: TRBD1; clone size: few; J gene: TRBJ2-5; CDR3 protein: CASSQDGTGGETQYF; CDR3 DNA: TGTGCCAGCAGCCAAGATGGGACAGGGGGCGAGACCCAGTACTTC
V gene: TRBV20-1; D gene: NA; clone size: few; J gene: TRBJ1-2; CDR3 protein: CSATDATDYGYTF; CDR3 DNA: TGCAGTGCTACTGACGCGACGGACTATGGCTACACCTTC
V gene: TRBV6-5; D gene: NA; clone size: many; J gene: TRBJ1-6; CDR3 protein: CASSLFPGGLGSPLHF; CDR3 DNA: TGTGCCAGCAGCCTCTTCCCCGGGGGGCTTGGTTCACCCCTCCACTTT
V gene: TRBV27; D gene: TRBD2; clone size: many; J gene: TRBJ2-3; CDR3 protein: CASSLIGGSTDTQYF; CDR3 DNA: TGTGCCAGCAGTTTAATCGGGGGGAGCACAGATACGCAGTATTTT
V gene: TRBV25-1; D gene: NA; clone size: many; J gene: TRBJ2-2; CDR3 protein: CASSNGGGTGELFF; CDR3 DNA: TGTGCCAGCAGTAACGGGGGAGGCACCGGGGAGCTGTTTTTT
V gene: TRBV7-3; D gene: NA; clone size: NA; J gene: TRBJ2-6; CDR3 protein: CASSLTAATSGANVLTF; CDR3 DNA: TGTGCCAGCAGCTTAACTGCCGCTACCTCTGGGGCCAACGTCCTGACTTTC